This TCR beta chain derives from a study of T-cell reconstitution after alpha-beta-depleted transplantation in children. Unique molecular identifiers featured in how the TCRbeta library was prepared. TCRdb itself ran the PCR reads through MiXCR, one entry per CDR3 protein. The data hold about 210,000 distinct CDR3 sequences, with roughly 15% observed a single time. The trim removed 4 bases at V and 4 bases at J, leaving 9 bases unmatched. CDR1 and CDR2 from the germline V gene are SGHRS and YFSETQ. The CDR3 consists of 16 residues. General study points: There were some patients whose high TCRbeta diversity at day 60 came from surviving recipient T cells and thymic progenitors. Newly produced T cells mostly accounted for T-cell counts and diversity one year post-transplant.

Note on this clonotype: What it binds is unknown.

The rearrangement uses TRBV5-1 and TRBJ2-3; 10 nucleotides agree with TRBD1. The sample in question was PBMCs, mostly from graft donor cells, obtained 360 days after TCRalphabeta/CD19-depleted stem cell transplant. This TCR was recovered from a male patient aged 2-10 years who had a stem cell transplant for acute lymphoblastic leukemia, so the T cells may come from the graft donor. CDR3 residues: CASSTTGTGEADTQYF. CDR3 DNA: TGCGCCAGCAGCACTACCGGGACAGGGGAGGCAGATACGCAGTATTTT. The entire variable domain, with the rest obtained from reference TRBV5-1 and TRBJ2-3, is as follows: KAGVTQTPRYLIKTRGQQVTLSCSPISGHRSVSWYQQTPGQGLQFLFEYFSETQRNKGNFPGRFSGRQFSNSRSEMNVSTLELGDSALYLCASSTTGTGEADTQYFGPGTRLTVL.